Listed below are T cell receptor beta chains from one sample, sequenced in a study of T-cell memory formation after mild COVID-19. TCRdb itself ran the 5' RACE reads through MiXCR, one entry per CDR3 protein. The sample contains around 150,000 distinct CDR3 sequences, 31% of which appear only once. The sequenced material came from PBMCs or a T cell subset sorted from them (not recorded which). All receptors come from an adult woman who had mild COVID-19 (a few samples of this study predate the infection). Cell type and time point are not known. The CDR3 runs from the conserved cysteine through the conserved F or W. D genes are given only for firm matches. Size is omitted from some rows. Given values are once, few, many or a class for expanded clones.

V gene	D gene	J gene	clone size	CDR3 protein	CDR3 DNA
TRBV14	TRBD1	TRBJ2-6	NA	CASPSPGTALSGANVLTF	TGTGCCAGCCCTTCTCCCGGGACAGCGCTATCTGGGGCCAACGTCCTGACTTTC
TRBV12-3/TRBV12-4	NA	TRBJ1-1	NA	CASRKDGQFGTEAFF	TGTGCCAGCAGAAAGGACGGGCAGTTCGGCACTGAAGCTTTCTTT
TRBV7-9	NA	TRBJ1-6	NA	CASRVANSPLHF	TGTGCCAGCAGAGTGGCTAATTCACCCCTCCACTTT
TRBV27	TRBD1	TRBJ2-5	NA	CASSYSGTGAGETQYF	TGTGCCAGCAGTTATTCAGGGACAGGGGCGGGGGAGACCCAGTACTTC
TRBV6-5	NA	TRBJ1-1	NA	CASSYQGTPDEAFF	TGTGCCAGCAGTTACCAAGGGACACCGGATGAAGCTTTCTTT
TRBV24-1	NA	TRBJ2-1	NA	CATSDFWDEQFF	TGTGCCACCAGTGATTTCTGGGATGAGCAGTTCTTC
TRBV7-6	TRBD1	TRBJ2-5	NA	CASSLEQGETQYF	TGTGCCAGCAGCTTAGAACAGGGGGAGACCCAGTACTTC
TRBV3-1	TRBD1	TRBJ1-1	NA	CASTPTRGRPFF	TGTGCCAGCACCCCAACCAGGGGGAGGCCCTTCTTT
TRBV14	TRBD2	TRBJ2-1	few	CASSQLPIAGGSNEQFF	TGTGCCAGCAGCCAATTACCCATAGCGGGAGGGTCCAATGAGCAGTTCTTC
TRBV20-1	TRBD2	TRBJ2-5	NA	CSASGERETQETQYF	TGCAGTGCTTCCGGGGAGCGGGAGACCCAAGAGACCCAGTACTTC
TRBV6-2/TRBV6-3	NA	TRBJ1-1	NA	CASSYAPNAGVEAFF	TGTGCCAGCAGTTACGCGCCAAATGCCGGGGTCGAAGCTTTCTTT
TRBV20-1	NA	TRBJ2-7	few	CSAGRGYEQYF	TGCAGTGCTGGCAGGGGCTACGAGCAGTACTTC
TRBV4-2	NA	TRBJ1-6	few	CASSQAVVRRSPLHF	TGTGCCAGCAGCCAAGCAGTCGTCAGGCGGTCACCCCTCCACTTT
TRBV5-6	NA	TRBJ2-7	NA	CASSLKGVYEQYF	TGTGCCAGCAGTCTGAAGGGTGTGTACGAGCAGTACTTC
TRBV2	NA	TRBJ1-1	few	CASSDRGRLNTEAFF	TGTGCCAGCAGTGATAGGGGTCGATTGAACACTGAAGCTTTCTTT
TRBV24-1	TRBD2	TRBJ2-1	few	CATSDLGADGGNEQFF	TGTGCCACCAGTGATTTGGGGGCTGACGGGGGGAATGAGCAGTTCTTC
TRBV9	NA	TRBJ2-5	NA	CDSSVAWINQETQYF	TGTGACAGCAGCGTAGCTTGGATCAACCAAGAGACCCAGTACTTC
TRBV3-1	NA	TRBJ2-7	NA	CASGGTSYEQYF	TGTGCCAGCGGGGGTACCTCCTACGAGCAGTACTTC
TRBV2	TRBD1	TRBJ2-3	NA	CASSRDRGGSDTQYF	TGTGCCAGCAGTCGGGACAGGGGGGGGTCAGATACGCAGTATTTT
TRBV4-1	TRBD1	TRBJ1-2	NA	CASSQDRGQGAGYTF	TGCGCCAGCAGCCAAGATCGAGGACAGGGGGCGGGCTACACCTTC
TRBV7-9	NA	TRBJ2-7	NA	CASSSGTYEQYF	TGTGCCAGCTCCAGCGGAACCTACGAGCAGTACTTC
TRBV11-2	TRBD1	TRBJ1-1	NA	CASRPPLTGRFTEAFF	TGTGCCAGCAGACCACCCCTGACAGGGAGGTTCACTGAAGCTTTCTTT
TRBV12-3/TRBV12-4	TRBD1	TRBJ2-5	NA	CASSSRDRKETQYF	TGTGCCAGCAGTTCTCGGGACAGGAAAGAGACCCAGTACTTC
TRBV19	NA	TRBJ2-7	NA	CASSRGGGYEQYF	TGTGCCAGTAGCCGCGGTGGGGGCTACGAGCAGTACTTC
TRBV7-6	TRBD2	TRBJ2-3	NA	CASSLVSRTSGRVTDTQYF	TGTGCCAGCAGCTTAGTCTCGCGGACTAGCGGGAGGGTAACAGATACGCAGTATTTT
TRBV29-1	NA	TRBJ1-1	few	CSVEGPGRVNTEAFF	TGCAGCGTTGAAGGCCCAGGGAGGGTGAACACTGAAGCTTTCTTT
TRBV2	NA	TRBJ2-1	NA	CASRLIIRGSYNEQFF	TGTGCCAGCAGATTGATTATTCGGGGTTCCTACAATGAGCAGTTCTTC
TRBV6-5	TRBD2	TRBJ2-5	few	CASSSPLAGGKETQYF	TGTGCCAGCAGTTCACCACTAGCGGGGGGGAAAGAGACCCAGTACTTC
TRBV25-1	NA	TRBJ2-7	many	CASSATGTYEQYF	TGTGCCAGCAGTGCAACAGGGACCTACGAGCAGTACTTC
TRBV15	TRBD1	TRBJ1-2	NA	CATSGTVSGYTF	TGTGCCACCAGCGGGACAGTTTCTGGCTACACCTTC
TRBV20-1	NA	TRBJ1-1	NA	CSASEIGKGGTEAFF	TGCAGTGCTAGTGAAATTGGGAAAGGAGGCACTGAAGCTTTCTTT
TRBV12-3/TRBV12-4	NA	TRBJ2-6	NA	CASSTRDSGANVLTF	TGTGCCAGCAGCACCAGGGACTCTGGGGCCAACGTCCTGACTTTC
TRBV12-5	NA	TRBJ1-1	NA	CASGLGTGRAFF	TGTGCTAGTGGTTTGGGCACAGGGCGAGCTTTCTTT
TRBV7-9	NA	TRBJ1-1	few	CASSILIAGTTEAFF	TGTGCCAGCAGCATACTAATTGCCGGGACGACTGAAGCTTTCTTT
TRBV7-8	TRBD2	TRBJ2-1	few	CASSLPGGGSYNEQFF	TGTGCCAGCAGCCTCCCCGGGGGGGGATCCTACAATGAGCAGTTCTTC
TRBV20-1	NA	TRBJ1-1	once	CSAVLHRRRLEAFF	TGCAGTGCAGTCCTCCATCGAAGAAGGTTAGAAGCTTTCTTT
TRBV4-1	NA	TRBJ2-3	NA	CASSTSVDTQYF	TGCGCCAGCAGCACTAGTGTAGATACGCAGTATTTT
TRBV7-9	NA	TRBJ1-2	few	CASSPLGHSLYGYTF	TGTGCCAGCAGCCCCCTCGGACATAGTCTCTATGGCTACACCTTC
TRBV25-1	NA	TRBJ1-2	few	CASSAGARGYTF	TGTGCCAGCAGTGCCGGGGCAAGAGGCTACACCTTC
TRBV6-5	TRBD2	TRBJ2-7	NA	CASSYSGRGLASEEQYF	TGTGCCAGCAGTTACTCGGGTAGGGGACTAGCGTCGGAAGAGCAGTACTTC